Given below is one TCR beta chain in context. The antigen is unknown. Quantitative 5'-RACE with molecular barcodes was used to make the TCR beta libraries. TCRdb independently ran MiXCR on the 5' RACE reads; one entry per CDR3 protein. The profile shows roughly 200,000 distinct CDR3 sequences, 9.5% to 15% of them singletons. The source of the sample is a study of CD8 T cells in ankylosing spondylitis. Study conclusions and caveats: Some of these motif variants have turned up before, in reports on reactive arthritis synovial fluid and blood.

CDR3 length: 16 residues. Germline-derived CDR1 and CDR2 are SEHNR and FQNEAQ (reference sequence). J was trimmed by 2 bases and V by 2 bases; bases with no gene match: 6. What was sequenced was blood, either unsorted or a sorted T cell fraction (not recorded which). This clonotype was obtained from a male donor with ankylosing spondylitis or in good health (not recorded which). V is TRBV7-9 and J is TRBJ2-3; TRBD2 matches 8 bases. This chain's CDR3 is CASSLNSGTFTDTQYF. The CDR3 nucleotides read TGTGCCAGCAGCTTAAATAGCGGGACTTTCACAGATACGCAGTATTTT.